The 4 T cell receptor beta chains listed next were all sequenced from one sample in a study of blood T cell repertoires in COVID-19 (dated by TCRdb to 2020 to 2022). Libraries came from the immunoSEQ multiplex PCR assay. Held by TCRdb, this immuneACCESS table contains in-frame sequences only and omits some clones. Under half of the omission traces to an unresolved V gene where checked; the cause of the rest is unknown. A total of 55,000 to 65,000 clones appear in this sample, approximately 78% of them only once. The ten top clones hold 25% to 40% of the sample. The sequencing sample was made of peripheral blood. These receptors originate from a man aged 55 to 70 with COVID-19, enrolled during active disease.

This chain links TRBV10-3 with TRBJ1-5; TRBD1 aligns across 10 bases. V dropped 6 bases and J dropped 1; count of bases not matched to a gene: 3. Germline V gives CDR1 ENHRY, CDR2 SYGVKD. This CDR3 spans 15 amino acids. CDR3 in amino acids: CAIRGDRGSNQPQHF. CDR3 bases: TGTGCCATCAGGGGGGACAGGGGAAGCAATCAGCCCCAGCATTTT.

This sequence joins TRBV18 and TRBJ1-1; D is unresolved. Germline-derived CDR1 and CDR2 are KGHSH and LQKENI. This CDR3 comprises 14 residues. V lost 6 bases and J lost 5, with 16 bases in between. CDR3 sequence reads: CASSLMDSGTEAFF. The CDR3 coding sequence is TGTGCCAGCTCCCTGATGGACTCTGGGACTGAAGCTTTCTTT. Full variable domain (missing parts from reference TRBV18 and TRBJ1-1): NAGVMQNPRHLVRRRGQEARLRCSPMKGHSHVYWYRQLPEEGLKFMVYLQKENIIDESGMPKERFSAEFPKEGPSILRIQQVVRGDSAAYFCASSLMDSGTEAFFGQGTRLTVV.

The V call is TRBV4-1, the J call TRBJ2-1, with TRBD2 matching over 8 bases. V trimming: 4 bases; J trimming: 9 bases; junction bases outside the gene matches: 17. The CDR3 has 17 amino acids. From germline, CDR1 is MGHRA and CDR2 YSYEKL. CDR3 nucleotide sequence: TGCGCCAGCAGCCTCATAGCGGGGAAGCCTGAGGGGAGTGAGCAGTTCTTC. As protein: CASSLIAGKPEGSEQFF.

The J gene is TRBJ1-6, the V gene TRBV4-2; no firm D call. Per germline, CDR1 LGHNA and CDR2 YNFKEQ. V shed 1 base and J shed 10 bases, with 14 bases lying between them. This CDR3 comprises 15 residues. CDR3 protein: CASSQVGQLHSPLHF. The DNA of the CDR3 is TGTGCCAGCAGCCAAGTTGGGCAGCTGCACTCACCCCTCCACTTT.